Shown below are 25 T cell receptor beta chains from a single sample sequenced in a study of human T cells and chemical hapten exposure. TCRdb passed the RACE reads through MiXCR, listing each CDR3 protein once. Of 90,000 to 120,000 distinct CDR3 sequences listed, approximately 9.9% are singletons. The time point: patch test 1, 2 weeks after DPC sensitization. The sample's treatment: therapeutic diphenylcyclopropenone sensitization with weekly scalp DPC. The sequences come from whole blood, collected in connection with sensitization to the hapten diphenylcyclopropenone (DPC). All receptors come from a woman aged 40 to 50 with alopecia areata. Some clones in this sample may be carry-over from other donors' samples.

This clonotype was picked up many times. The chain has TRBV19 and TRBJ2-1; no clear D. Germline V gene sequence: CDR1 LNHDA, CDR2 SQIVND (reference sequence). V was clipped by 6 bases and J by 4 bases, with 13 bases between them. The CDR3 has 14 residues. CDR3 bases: TGTGCCAGTAGCCCATCGGACCTATACAATGAGCAGTTCTTC. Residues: CASSPSDLYNEQFF.

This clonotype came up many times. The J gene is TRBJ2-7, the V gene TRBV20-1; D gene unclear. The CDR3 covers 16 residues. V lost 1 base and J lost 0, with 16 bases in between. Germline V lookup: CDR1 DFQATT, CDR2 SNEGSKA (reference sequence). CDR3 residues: CSARAGGSYDSYEQYF. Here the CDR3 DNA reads TGCAGTGCTAGAGCTGGCGGCTCCTACGACTCCTACGAGCAGTACTTC.

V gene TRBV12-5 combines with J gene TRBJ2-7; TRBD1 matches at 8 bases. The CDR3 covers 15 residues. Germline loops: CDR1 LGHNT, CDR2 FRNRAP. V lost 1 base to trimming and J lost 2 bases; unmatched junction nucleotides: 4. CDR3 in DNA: TGTGCTAGTGGTTTGGGGACAGGGAACACCTACGAGCAGTACTTC. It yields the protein CASGLGTGNTYEQYF.

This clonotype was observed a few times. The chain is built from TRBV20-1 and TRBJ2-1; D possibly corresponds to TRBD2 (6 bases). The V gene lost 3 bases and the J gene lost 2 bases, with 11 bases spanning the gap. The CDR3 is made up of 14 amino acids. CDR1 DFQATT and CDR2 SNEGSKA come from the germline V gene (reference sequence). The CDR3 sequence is CSARIRLAYNEQFF. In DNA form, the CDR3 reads TGCAGTGCTAGGATAAGACTAGCCTACAATGAGCAGTTCTTC.

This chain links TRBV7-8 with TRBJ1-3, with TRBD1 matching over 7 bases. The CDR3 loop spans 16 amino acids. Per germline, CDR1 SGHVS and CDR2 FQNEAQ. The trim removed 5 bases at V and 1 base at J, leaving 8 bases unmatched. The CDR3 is CASSADRPGSGNTIYF. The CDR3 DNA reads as TGTGCCAGCAGCGCGGACAGGCCGGGGTCTGGAAACACCATATATTTT.

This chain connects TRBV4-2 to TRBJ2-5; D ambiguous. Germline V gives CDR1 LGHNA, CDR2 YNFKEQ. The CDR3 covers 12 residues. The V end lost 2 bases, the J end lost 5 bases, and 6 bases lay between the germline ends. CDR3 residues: CASSQPFETQYF. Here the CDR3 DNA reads TGTGCCAGCAGCCAACCTTTTGAGACCCAGTACTTC.

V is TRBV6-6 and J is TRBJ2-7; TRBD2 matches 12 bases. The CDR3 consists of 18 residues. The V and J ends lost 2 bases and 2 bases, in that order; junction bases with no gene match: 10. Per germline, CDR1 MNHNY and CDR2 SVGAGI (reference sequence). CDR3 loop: CASSYGDAASGGAYEQYF. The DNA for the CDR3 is TGTGCCAGCAGTTACGGGGACGCGGCTAGCGGGGGGGCCTACGAGCAGTACTTC.

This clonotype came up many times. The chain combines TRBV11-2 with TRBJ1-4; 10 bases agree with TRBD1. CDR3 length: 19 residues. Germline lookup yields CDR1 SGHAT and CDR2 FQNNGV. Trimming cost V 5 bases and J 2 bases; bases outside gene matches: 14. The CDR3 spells CASSPGTGEGIWTNEKLFF. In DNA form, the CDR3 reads TGTGCCAGCAGCCCGGGGACAGGGGAGGGGATCTGGACTAATGAAAAACTGTTTTTT.

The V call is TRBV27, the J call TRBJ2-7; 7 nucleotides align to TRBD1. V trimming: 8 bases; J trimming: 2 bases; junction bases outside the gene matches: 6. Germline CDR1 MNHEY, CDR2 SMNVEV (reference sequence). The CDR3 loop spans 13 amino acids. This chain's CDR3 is CASEGAGPYEQYF. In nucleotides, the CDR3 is TGTGCCAGCGAGGGGGCAGGTCCCTACGAGCAGTACTTC.

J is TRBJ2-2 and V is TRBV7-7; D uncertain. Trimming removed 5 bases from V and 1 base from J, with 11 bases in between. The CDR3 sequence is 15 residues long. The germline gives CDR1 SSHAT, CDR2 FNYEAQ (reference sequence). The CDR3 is CASSPRTLNTGELFF. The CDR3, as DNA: TGTGCCAGCAGCCCCCGCACCCTGAACACCGGGGAGCTGTTTTTT.

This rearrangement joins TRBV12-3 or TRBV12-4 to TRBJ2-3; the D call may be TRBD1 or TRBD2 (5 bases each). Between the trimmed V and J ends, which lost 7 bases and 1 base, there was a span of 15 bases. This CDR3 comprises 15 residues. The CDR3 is CASTPAARGTDTQYF. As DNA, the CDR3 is TGTGCCAGCACCCCAGCGGCCAGGGGCACAGATACGCAGTATTTT.

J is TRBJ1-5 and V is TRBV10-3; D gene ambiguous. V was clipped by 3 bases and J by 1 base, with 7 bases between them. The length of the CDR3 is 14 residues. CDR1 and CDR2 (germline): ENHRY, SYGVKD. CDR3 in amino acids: CAISEGRSNQPQHF. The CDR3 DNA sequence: TGTGCCATCAGTGAAGGTAGGAGCAATCAGCCCCAGCATTTT.

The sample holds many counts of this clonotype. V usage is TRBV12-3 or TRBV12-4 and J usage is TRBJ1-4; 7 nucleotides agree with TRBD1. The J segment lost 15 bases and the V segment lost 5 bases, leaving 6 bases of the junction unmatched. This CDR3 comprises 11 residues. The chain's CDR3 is CASSNRDSVFF. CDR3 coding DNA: TGTGCCAGCAGTAACCGGGACAGTGTGTTTTTT.

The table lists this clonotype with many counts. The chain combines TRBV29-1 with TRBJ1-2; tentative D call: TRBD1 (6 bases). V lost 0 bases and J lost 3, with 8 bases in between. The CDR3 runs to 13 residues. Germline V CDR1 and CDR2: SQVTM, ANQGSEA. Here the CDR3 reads CSVEDRTDYGYTF. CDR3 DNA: TGCAGCGTTGAAGACAGGACAGACTATGGCTACACCTTC.

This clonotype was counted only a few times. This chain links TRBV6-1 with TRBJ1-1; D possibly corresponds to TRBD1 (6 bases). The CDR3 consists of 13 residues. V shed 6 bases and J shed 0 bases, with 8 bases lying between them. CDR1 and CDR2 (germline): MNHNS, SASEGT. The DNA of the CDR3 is TGTGCCAGCAGGGACAGACTGAACACTGAAGCTTTCTTT. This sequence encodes CASRDRLNTEAFF.

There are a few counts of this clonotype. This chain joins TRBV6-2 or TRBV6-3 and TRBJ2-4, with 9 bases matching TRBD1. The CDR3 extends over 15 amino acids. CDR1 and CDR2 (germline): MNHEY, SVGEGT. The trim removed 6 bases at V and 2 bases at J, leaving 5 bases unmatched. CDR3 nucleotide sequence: TGTGCCAGCAGCTACAGGGGGCTGTCCAAAAACATTCAGTACTTC. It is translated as CASSYRGLSKNIQYF.

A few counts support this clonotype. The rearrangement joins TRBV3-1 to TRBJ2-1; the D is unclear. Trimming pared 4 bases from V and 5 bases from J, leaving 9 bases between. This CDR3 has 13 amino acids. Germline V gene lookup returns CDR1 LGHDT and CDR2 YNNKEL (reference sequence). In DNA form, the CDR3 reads TGTGCCAGCAGCCCCGACACCAACAATGAGCAGTTCTTC. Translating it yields CASSPDTNNEQFF.

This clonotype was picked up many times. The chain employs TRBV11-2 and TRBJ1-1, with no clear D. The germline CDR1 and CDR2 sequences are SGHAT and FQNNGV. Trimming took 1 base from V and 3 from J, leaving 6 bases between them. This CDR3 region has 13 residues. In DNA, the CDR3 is TGTGCCAGCAGCTTAGTTGTTTACACTGAAGCTTTCTTT. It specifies CASSLVVYTEAFF.

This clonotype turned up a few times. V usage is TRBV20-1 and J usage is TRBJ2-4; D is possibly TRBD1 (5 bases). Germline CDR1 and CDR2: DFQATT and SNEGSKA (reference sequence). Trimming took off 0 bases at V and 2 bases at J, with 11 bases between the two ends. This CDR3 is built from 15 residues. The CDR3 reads CSARDPQATKNIQYF. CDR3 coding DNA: TGCAGTGCTAGAGATCCACAGGCCACCAAAAACATTCAGTACTTC.

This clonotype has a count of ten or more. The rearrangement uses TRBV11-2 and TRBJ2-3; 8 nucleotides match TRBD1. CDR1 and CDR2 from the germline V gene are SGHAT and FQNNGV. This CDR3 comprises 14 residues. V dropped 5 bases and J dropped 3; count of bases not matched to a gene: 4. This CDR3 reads CASSTDRETDTQYF. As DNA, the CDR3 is TGTGCCAGCAGCACGGACAGGGAAACAGATACGCAGTATTTT.

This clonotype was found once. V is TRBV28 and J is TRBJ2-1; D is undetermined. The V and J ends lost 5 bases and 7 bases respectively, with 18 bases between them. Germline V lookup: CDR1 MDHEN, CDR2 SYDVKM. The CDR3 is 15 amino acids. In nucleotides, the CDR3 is TGTGCCAGCAGTCCCGCATGGACGAGGAGAAATGAGCAGTTCTTC. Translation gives CASSPAWTRRNEQFF.

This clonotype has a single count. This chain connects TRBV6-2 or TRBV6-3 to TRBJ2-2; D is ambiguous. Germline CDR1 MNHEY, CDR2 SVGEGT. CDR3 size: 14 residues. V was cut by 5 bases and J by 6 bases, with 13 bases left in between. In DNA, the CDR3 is TGTGCCAGCAGTCCTCTGGAGTGGGCCGGGGAGCTGTTTTTT. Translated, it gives CASSPLEWAGELFF.

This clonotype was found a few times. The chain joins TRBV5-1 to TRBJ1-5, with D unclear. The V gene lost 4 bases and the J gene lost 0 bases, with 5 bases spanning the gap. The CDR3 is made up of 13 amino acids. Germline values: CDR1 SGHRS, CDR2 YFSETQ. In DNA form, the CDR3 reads TGCGCCAGCAGCCCCGCTAGCAATCAGCCCCAGCATTTT. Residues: CASSPASNQPQHF.

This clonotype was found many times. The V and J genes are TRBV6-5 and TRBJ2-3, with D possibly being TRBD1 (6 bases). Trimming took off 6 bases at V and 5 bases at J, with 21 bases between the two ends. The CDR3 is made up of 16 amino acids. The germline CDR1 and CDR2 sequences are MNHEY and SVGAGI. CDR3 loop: CASRGNPGVPRDTQYF. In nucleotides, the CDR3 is TGTGCCAGCAGGGGTAACCCAGGGGTCCCCAGAGATACGCAGTATTTT.

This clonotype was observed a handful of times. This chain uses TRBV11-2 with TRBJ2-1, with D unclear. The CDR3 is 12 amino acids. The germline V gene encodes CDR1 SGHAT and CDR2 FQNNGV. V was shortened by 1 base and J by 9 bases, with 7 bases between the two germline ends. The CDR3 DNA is TGTGCCAGCAGCTTAGGCTTGGGTGAGCAGTTCTTC. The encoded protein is CASSLGLGEQFF.